The 30 T cell receptor beta chains below were found in one sample sequenced in a study of T cell responses to AZD1222 COVID-19 vaccine. Sequencing used immunoSEQ multiplex PCR; TCRdb keeps in-frame clones, though not all of them. The repertoire holds 150,000 to 200,000 clones, with 85% to 90% as singletons. Sample: peripheral blood, taken on day 0 of AZD1222 vaccination. These receptors were obtained from an adult in good health.

The chain carries TRBV5-1 and TRBJ2-2, with D perhaps TRBD1 (6 bases). From germline, CDR1 is SGHRS and CDR2 YFSETQ. V lost 4 bases and J lost 0, with 13 bases in between. The CDR3 runs to 16 residues. CDR3 in DNA: TGCGCCAGCAGCGCCGGGGACACCGCGAACACCGGGGAGCTGTTTTTT. Its protein is CASSAGDTANTGELFF.

The rearrangement links TRBV19 to TRBJ1-2, with 7 nucleotides matching TRBD1. V lost 2 bases, J lost 7 bases, and 4 bases stayed unmatched. This CDR3 region has 13 residues. Germline values: CDR1 LNHDA, CDR2 SQIVND (reference sequence). CDR3 DNA sequence: TGTGCCAGTAGTATACAGGGGGAAGGTGGCTACACCTTC. Translation: CASSIQGEGGYTF.

V gene TRBV16 combines with J gene TRBJ1-6; D not certain. CDR3 length: 16 amino acids. Germline V gene sequence: CDR1 KGHSY, CDR2 FQNENV. The V and J ends lost 4 bases and 2 bases respectively, with 12 bases between them. In DNA form, the CDR3 reads TGTGCCAGCAGCCTAACGGTTGGCGCCTATAATTCACCCCTCCACTTT. Translating gives CASSLTVGAYNSPLHF. Variable domain in full (rest from reference TRBV16 and TRBJ1-6): GEEVAQTPKHLVRGEGQKAKLYCAPIKGHSYVFWYQQVLKNEFKFLISFQNENVFDETGMPKERFSAKCLPNSPCSLEIQATKLEDSAVYFCASSLTVGAYNSPLHFGNGTRLTVT.

Details on this clone: Additional DNA sequences in this sample encode the identical CDR3. The chain joins TRBV18 to TRBJ2-2; 7 nucleotides agree with TRBD1. Trimming removed 6 bases from V and 0 bases from J; junction bases left unmatched: 4. This CDR3 comprises 15 residues. Per the germline V gene, CDR1 is KGHSH and CDR2 is LQKENI. CDR3 nucleotides: TGTGCCAGCTCTCCGGGACAGACGAACACCGGGGAGCTGTTTTTT. Protein: CASSPGQTNTGELFF.

The V and J genes are TRBV19 and TRBJ1-5; D call uncertain. With 4 bases removed from V and 2 bases from J, the gap between germline ends came to 9 bases. The CDR3 loop spans 14 amino acids. Germline CDR1 reads LNHDA; CDR2 reads SQIVND (reference sequence). Here the CDR3 reads CASSRGPGNQPQHF. CDR3 sequence (DNA): TGTGCCAGTAGTAGGGGTCCGGGCAATCAGCCCCAGCATTTT.

The chain employs TRBV10-3 and TRBJ1-2; a weak D match, TRBD1 (6 bases). The V end was cut by 11 bases, the J end by 8 bases, with 15 bases between. Germline CDR1 reads ENHRY; CDR2 reads SYGVKD. The CDR3 totals 11 residues. CDR3 in DNA: TGTGCCGGGGGCTCGTTAGACGGCTACACCTTC. This codes for CAGGSLDGYTF.

The rearrangement joins TRBV5-1 to TRBJ1-6; tentative D call: TRBD1 (6 bases). Trimming took off 2 bases at V and 7 bases at J, with 13 bases between the two ends. This CDR3 has 15 amino acids. Germline CDR1 and CDR2: SGHRS and YFSETQ. The CDR3 DNA sequence: TGCGCCAGCAGCTTCGGGGGCGGTCGGAATTCACCCCTCCACTTT. Protein product: CASSFGGGRNSPLHF.

V is TRBV27 and J is TRBJ1-5, with 9 bases fitting TRBD1. CDR3 length: 13 residues. Trimming at V came to 8 bases and at J to 1 base, leaving 0 bases not matched to a gene. Germline V gene lookup returns CDR1 MNHEY and CDR2 SMNVEV (reference sequence). The CDR3 region has the DNA TGTGCCAGCGGGACAGGGAGCAATCAGCCCCAGCATTTT. Its translation: CASGTGSNQPQHF.

This sequence joins TRBV6-5 and TRBJ2-7, with D possibly matching TRBD1 (7 bases). Germline values: CDR1 MNHEY, CDR2 SVGAGI. This CDR3 is built from 14 residues. V lost 7 bases and J 0 bases, leaving 13 bases between the germline ends. The CDR3 nucleotides read TGTGCCAGCATCGGAGGGGGCAGCTCCTACGAGCAGTACTTC. It codes for CASIGGGSSYEQYF.

Turning to this clone: Other DNA sequences in the sample encode the same CDR3. This sequence joins TRBV5-1 and TRBJ2-7; D call uncertain. Germline V gene sequence: CDR1 SGHRS, CDR2 YFSETQ. V lost 0 bases to trimming and J lost 4 bases, with 5 bases between them. This CDR3 is built from 12 residues. In DNA, the CDR3 is TGCGCCAGCAGCTTGGAAGGTTACGAGCAGTACTTC. Amino acid sequence: CASSLEGYEQYF.

This clone was recorded only once. The chain has TRBV5-5 and TRBJ2-1; TRBD2 agrees at 8 bases. The J segment lost 7 bases and the V segment lost 1 base, leaving 7 bases of the junction unmatched. Germline V gene sequence: CDR1 SGHKS, CDR2 YYEKEE (reference sequence). The CDR3 has 15 residues. The CDR3 reads CASSLFWGGGNEQFF. The CDR3 region has the DNA TGTGCCAGCAGCTTGTTCTGGGGCGGGGGGAATGAGCAGTTCTTC.

J is TRBJ2-2 and V is TRBV5-1; possibly TRBD1 or TRBD2 for D (6 bases each). Germline V CDR1 and CDR2: SGHRS, YFSETQ. V lost 2 bases and J 3 bases, leaving 11 bases between the germline ends. There are 15 residues in the CDR3. CDR3 loop: CASSFGGGDTGELFF. The CDR3 DNA reads as TGCGCCAGCAGCTTTGGAGGGGGAGACACCGGGGAGCTGTTTTTT.

The chain joins TRBV5-6 to TRBJ1-1, with D unresolved. V was pared by 0 bases and J by 0 bases, with 18 bases between. The CDR3 spans 18 residues. Germline V lookup: CDR1 SGHDT, CDR2 YYEEEE. In DNA form, the CDR3 reads TGTGCCAGCAGCTTGGGGTGGTTTCCAGGCATTATGAACACTGAAGCTTTCTTT. This gives the protein CASSLGWFPGIMNTEAFF. Full variable domain (rest looked up from reference TRBV5-6 and TRBJ1-1): DAGVTQSPTHLIKTRGQQVTLRCSPKSGHDTVSWYQQALGQGPQFIFQYYEEEERQRGNFPDRFSGHQFPNYSSELNVNALLLGDSALYLCASSLGWFPGIMNTEAFFGQGTRLTVV.

The rearrangement uses TRBV5-4 and TRBJ2-2, with D possibly being TRBD1 (5 bases). This CDR3 has 13 residues. The germline V gene encodes CDR1 SGHNT and CDR2 YYREEE (reference sequence). V was cut by 4 bases and J by 7 bases, with 11 bases left in between. CDR3 protein: CASSTDIGGELFF. CDR3 sequence (DNA): TGTGCCAGCAGCACGGACATAGGCGGGGAGCTGTTTTTT.

V is TRBV20-1 and J is TRBJ1-2; D not certain. The CDR3 consists of 10 residues. The germline V gene encodes CDR1 DFQATT and CDR2 SNEGSKA (reference sequence). V gave up 6 bases and J gave up 8 bases, with 10 bases separating them. CDR3 region: CSAGLEGYTF. DNA of the CDR3: TGCAGTGCAGGGCTTGAGGGCTACACCTTC.

This chain connects TRBV6-5 to TRBJ2-1; 8 nucleotides line up with TRBD2. Germline V gene lookup returns CDR1 MNHEY and CDR2 SVGAGI. The trim removed 8 bases at V and 8 bases at J, leaving 11 bases unmatched. This CDR3 has 14 amino acids. The CDR3, as DNA: TGTGCCAGCTTCTTGGGGACTAGTCGGTATGAGCAGTTCTTC. This gives the protein CASFLGTSRYEQFF.

The genes are TRBV6-5 and TRBJ2-7, with D perhaps matching TRBD1 (6 bases). The germline V gene has CDR1 MNHEY and CDR2 SVGAGI. V lost 0 bases and J lost 1, with 10 bases in between. The CDR3 has 15 residues. The CDR3 is CASSYSQTGSYEQYF. CDR3 nucleotides: TGTGCCAGCAGTTACTCTCAGACAGGATCCTACGAGCAGTACTTC.

The chain couples TRBV6-1 to TRBJ2-7, with 8 bases identical to TRBD1. With V trimmed by 2 bases and J by 3 bases, 15 bases remained unmatched. Germline V gene data show CDR1 as MNHNS and CDR2 as SASEGT. CDR3 length: 18 residues. This chain's CDR3 is CASSEFPATGAGSYEQYF. CDR3 sequence (DNA): TGTGCCAGCAGTGAATTCCCTGCGACAGGGGCAGGTAGCTACGAGCAGTACTTC.

The chain carries TRBV9 and TRBJ1-2; D gene uncertain. Germline loops: CDR1 SGDLS, CDR2 YYNGEE. V gave up 2 bases and J gave up 11 bases, with 10 bases separating them. This CDR3 has 11 residues. DNA for the CDR3: TGTGCCAGCAGCGTTCATAGCGATTACACCTTC. As protein: CASSVHSDYTF.

V gene TRBV5-8 combines with J gene TRBJ2-6; no firm D call. CDR3 size: 18 residues. Deletions cut 0 bases from V and 0 bases from J, with 13 bases between. Germline values: CDR1 SGHTS, CDR2 YDEGEE. CDR3 coding DNA: TGTGCCAGCAGCTTGGTGCGGACGGTCAGCTCTGGGGCCAACGTCCTGACTTTC. Translating gives CASSLVRTVSSGANVLTF.

The chain links TRBV19 to TRBJ1-2; D is ambiguous. The germline V gene has CDR1 LNHDA and CDR2 SQIVND (reference sequence). V was clipped by 7 bases and J by 0 bases, with 9 bases between them. This CDR3 is 13 amino acids long. CDR3 loop: CASTVIPNYGYTF. CDR3 in DNA: TGTGCCAGTACCGTGATCCCTAACTATGGCTACACCTTC. Using reference TRBV19 and TRBJ1-2 for the parts outside the CDR3, the full variable domain is DGGITQSPKYLFRKEGQNVTLSCEQNLNHDAMYWYRQDPGQGLRLIYYSQIVNDFQKGDIAEGYSVSREKKESFPLTVTSAQKNPTAFYLCASTVIPNYGYTFGSGTRLTVV.

This sequence joins TRBV24-1 and TRBJ1-5; D unresolved. The CDR3 totals 17 residues. Germline assignment: CDR1 KGHDR and CDR2 SFDVKD. V gave up 4 bases and J gave up 0 bases, with 15 bases separating them. This CDR3 is CATSERAPGDSNQPQHF. Written as DNA, the CDR3 is TGTGCCACCAGTGAGCGGGCGCCAGGAGATAGCAATCAGCCCCAGCATTTT.

The genes are TRBV6-5 and TRBJ1-1; no definite D call. The length of the CDR3 is 12 residues. CDR1 is MNHEY and CDR2 is SVGAGI in the germline V gene. Trimming removed 8 bases from V and 3 bases from J, with 10 bases in between. CDR3 DNA sequence: TGTGCCAGCCGGGTGGGTTACACTGAAGCTTTCTTT. Translating it yields CASRVGYTEAFF.

This rearrangement joins TRBV14 to TRBJ2-2; D is uncertain. Trimming cost V 0 bases and J 7 bases, with 3 bases left between them. Germline V gene lookup returns CDR1 SGHDN and CDR2 FVKESK. CDR3 length: 12 amino acids. The CDR3 DNA is TGTGCCAGCAGCCAAGAGGGCGGGGAGCTGTTTTTT. Residues: CASSQEGGELFF.

The chain carries TRBV28 and TRBJ1-2; D ambiguous. V gave up 5 bases and J gave up 3 bases, with 10 bases separating them. Germline V CDR1 and CDR2: MDHEN, SYDVKM. CDR3 length equals 13 residues. CDR3 bases: TGTGCCAGCAGTCAGGAAAGAGACTATGGCTACACCTTC. As protein: CASSQERDYGYTF.

The CDR3 DNA follows: TGTGCCACCAGCAGATCCCGACAGGGAGGCACTAATGAAAAACTGTTTTTT. It translates to CATSRSRQGGTNEKLFF. This chain connects TRBV15 to TRBJ1-4; 7 bases line up with TRBD1. Unmatched junction bases numbered 8, after V lost 2 bases and J lost 2 bases. CDR1 and CDR2 (germline): LNHNV, YYDKDF (reference sequence). This CDR3 is 17 amino acids long.

As regards this clone: Relative to the germline gene, one junction end is altered; a read error may explain this. CDR3 DNA: TGTGCCATCAGTGGGAGGGACCGAGCCGTCGCCTTC. It specifies CAISGRDRAVAF. The chain couples TRBV10-3 to TRBJ1-2, with D possibly matching TRBD1 (5 bases). The CDR3 extends over 12 amino acids. The germline CDR1 and CDR2 sequences are ENHRY and SYGVKD.

The V call is TRBV6-4, the J call TRBJ1-1; the D is unclear. This CDR3 is built from 15 residues. Germline CDR1 and CDR2: MRHNA and SNTAGT. The V and J ends lost 6 bases and 1 base respectively, with 15 bases between them. The CDR3 here is CASREPSSGNTEAFF. Written as DNA, the CDR3 is TGTGCCAGCAGAGAACCTTCATCAGGGAACACTGAAGCTTTCTTT.

The chain employs TRBV3-1 (or the pseudogene TRBV3-2) and TRBJ2-7; 9 bases are a match to TRBD1. The CDR3 loop spans 14 amino acids. Losses at the gene ends were 0 bases for V and 9 bases for J; bases not matched to a gene: 6. Germline CDR1 LGHDT, CDR2 YNNKEL (reference sequence). The CDR3 DNA follows: TGTGCCAGCAGCCAAGATACGGGACAGGGATGGCAGTACTTC. Its protein product is CASSQDTGQGWQYF.

The chain employs TRBV12-3 or TRBV12-4 and TRBJ1-2; the D is unclear. The CDR3 spans 13 residues. The V and J ends lost 2 bases and 4 bases respectively, with 8 bases between them. CDR3 DNA sequence: TGTGCCAGCAGTTTAAGTACTTTCTATGGCTACACCTTC. Protein product: CASSLSTFYGYTF.